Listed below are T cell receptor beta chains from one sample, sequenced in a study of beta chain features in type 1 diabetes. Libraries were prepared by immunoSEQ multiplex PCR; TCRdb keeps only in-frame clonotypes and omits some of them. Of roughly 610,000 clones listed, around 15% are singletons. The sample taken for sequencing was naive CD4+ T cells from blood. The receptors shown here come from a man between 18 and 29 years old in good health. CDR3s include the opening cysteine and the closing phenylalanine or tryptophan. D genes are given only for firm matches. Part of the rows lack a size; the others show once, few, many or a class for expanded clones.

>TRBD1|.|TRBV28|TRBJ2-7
CASSGAGQGSYEQYF
TGTGCCAGCAGTGGGGCGGGACAGGGGTCGTACGAGCAGTACTTC
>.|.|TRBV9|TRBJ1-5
CASSAAGGNQPQHF
TGTGCCAGCAGCGCGGCAGGGGGCAATCAGCCCCAGCATTTT
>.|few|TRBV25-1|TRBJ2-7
CASSEASSSYEQYF
TGTGCCAGCAGTGAAGCAAGTAGCTCCTACGAGCAGTACTTC
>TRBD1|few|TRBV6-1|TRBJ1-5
CASTDRNQPQHF
TGTGCCAGCACGGACAGGAATCAGCCCCAGCATTTT
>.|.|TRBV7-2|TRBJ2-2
CASSLVTGGGTGELFF
TGTGCCAGCAGCTTAGTAACGGGGGGCGGCACCGGGGAGCTGTTTTTT
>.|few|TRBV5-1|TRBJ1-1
CASSLGTENTEAFF
TGCGCCAGCAGCCTTGGGACCGAGAACACTGAAGCTTTCTTT
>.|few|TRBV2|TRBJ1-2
CASSVNLGKHGYTF
TGTGCCAGCAGTGTAAATTTGGGGAAACATGGCTACACCTTC
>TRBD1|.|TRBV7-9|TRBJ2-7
CASSGRRQGTYEQYF
TGTGCCAGCAGCGGTCGTCGACAGGGGACCTACGAGCAGTACTTC
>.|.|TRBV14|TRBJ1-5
CASSGKSNQPQHF
TGTGCCAGCAGCGGCAAGAGCAATCAGCCCCAGCATTTT
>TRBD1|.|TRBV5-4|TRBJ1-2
CASSARDRAFYGYTF
TGTGCCAGCAGCGCCCGGGACAGGGCATTTTATGGCTACACCTTC
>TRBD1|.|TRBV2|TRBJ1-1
CASSTQGPVAEAFF
TGTGCCAGCAGTACACAGGGGCCGGTGGCTGAAGCTTTCTTT
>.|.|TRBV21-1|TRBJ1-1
CASSKGPPKLF
TGTGCCAGCAGCAAAGGGCCACCTAAGCTCTTT
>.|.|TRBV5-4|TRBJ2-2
CASSLDSTGELFF
TGTGCCAGCAGCTTGGACAGCACCGGGGAGCTGTTTTTT
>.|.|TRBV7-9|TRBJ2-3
CASSRQGSVPDTQYF
.
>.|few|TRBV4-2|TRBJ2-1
CASSLDFGNEQFF
TGTGCCAGCAGCTTGGATTTTGGAAATGAGCAGTTCTTC
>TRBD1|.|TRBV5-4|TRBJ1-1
CASSLRDRNTEAFF
TGTGCCAGCAGCTTGAGGGACAGGAACACTGAAGCTTTCTTT
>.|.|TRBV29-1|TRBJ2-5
CSVELSGGLGETQYF
TGCAGCGTTGAGTTATCGGGGGGCTTAGGAGAGACCCAGTACTTC
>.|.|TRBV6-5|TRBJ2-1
CASSSTLSSYNEQFF
TGTGCCAGCAGTTCCACCCTGAGCTCCTACAATGAGCAGTTCTTC
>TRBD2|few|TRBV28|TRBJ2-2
CANRGLATGELFF
TGTGCCAACAGGGGACTAGCTACCGGGGAGCTGTTTTTT
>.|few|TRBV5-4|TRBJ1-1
CASSGQGGNTEAFF
TGTGCCAGCAGCGGTCAGGGAGGGAACACTGAAGCTTTCTTT
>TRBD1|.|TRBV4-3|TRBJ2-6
CASSQETGQGLSGANVLTF
TGCGCCAGCAGCCAAGAAACGGGACAGGGGCTCTCTGGGGCCAACGTCCTGACTTTC
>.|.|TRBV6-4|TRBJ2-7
CASSDSLQDSTYEQYF
TGTGCCAGCAGTGACTCTCTCCAGGACTCAACCTACGAGCAGTACTTC
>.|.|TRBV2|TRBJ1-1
CASSVGDTEAFF
TGTGCCAGCAGTGTGGGCGACACTGAAGCTTTCTTT
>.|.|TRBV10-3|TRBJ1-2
CAISGGADYGYTF
TGTGCCATCAGCGGAGGGGCAGACTATGGCTACACCTTC
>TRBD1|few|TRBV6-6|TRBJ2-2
CASSPQGQGSGELFF
TGTGCCAGCTCCCCTCAAGGACAGGGGTCCGGGGAGCTGTTTTTT
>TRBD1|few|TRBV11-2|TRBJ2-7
CASSPVQGARSYEQYF
TGTGCCAGCAGCCCCGTACAGGGGGCGCGGTCCTACGAGCAGTACTTC
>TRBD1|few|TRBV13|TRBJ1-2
CASSSPWGTGLSGYTF
TGTGCCAGCAGCTCCCCCTGGGGGACAGGGCTATCCGGCTACACCTTC
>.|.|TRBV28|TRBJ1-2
CASSQATAGALGYGYTF
TGTGCCAGCAGCCAAGCCACGGCCGGGGCTTTGGGCTATGGCTACACCTTC
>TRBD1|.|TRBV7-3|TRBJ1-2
CASSLSRDRVGGYTF
TGTGCCAGCAGCTTGTCCCGGGACAGGGTCGGAGGCTACACCTTC
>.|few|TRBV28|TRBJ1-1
CASTYTGRGPNTEAFF
TGTGCCAGCACATACACTGGGCGGGGCCCGAACACTGAAGCTTTCTTT
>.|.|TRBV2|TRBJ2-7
CASSENGRIYEQYF
TGTGCCAGCAGTGAAAACGGACGGATCTACGAGCAGTACTTC
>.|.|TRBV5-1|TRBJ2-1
CASSLFPGNEQFF
TGCGCCAGCAGCTTATTCCCGGGTAATGAGCAGTTCTTC
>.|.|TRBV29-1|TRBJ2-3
CSVGLLWGTDTQYF
TGCAGCGTTGGGTTGCTCTGGGGCACAGATACGCAGTATTTT
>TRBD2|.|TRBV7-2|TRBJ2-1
CASRTGRTRKVDEQFF
TGTGCCAGCAGAACTGGGAGGACTAGGAAAGTAGATGAGCAGTTCTTC
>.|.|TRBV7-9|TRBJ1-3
CASSLDRNTIYF
TGTGCCAGCAGCTTAGACCGAAACACCATATATTTT
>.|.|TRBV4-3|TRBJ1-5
CASSQEQNYNQPQHF
TGCGCCAGCAGCCAGGAACAGAACTACAATCAGCCCCAGCATTTT
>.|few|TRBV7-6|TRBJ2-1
CASSSPAGEQFF
TGTGCCAGCAGCTCGCCGGCGGGGGAGCAGTTCTTC
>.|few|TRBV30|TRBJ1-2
CAWSSGSQGRVGGYTF
TGTGCCTGGAGTTCGGGATCACAGGGACGAGTAGGCGGCTACACCTTC
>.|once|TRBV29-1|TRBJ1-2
CSALLQGENYGYTF
TGCAGCGCCCTCCTCCAAGGAGAGAACTATGGCTACACCTTC
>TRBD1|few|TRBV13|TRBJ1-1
CASSSNRGGSTEAFF
TGTGCCAGCAGCTCCAACAGGGGTGGGAGCACTGAAGCTTTCTTT